The 30 T cell receptor beta chains below come from one sample, sequenced in a study of OX40 agonist ivuxolimab in advanced cancers. The protocol was immunoSEQ multiplex PCR, while the TCRdb copy is restricted to in-frame clones and leaves out a portion. The data show approximately 22,000 clones, about 83% seen once. Sequencing was performed on CD4+ or CD8+ T cells sorted from blood, taken in a trial of the OX40 agonist ivuxolimab. The receptors here all came from an adult with an advanced solid tumor such as melanoma, head and neck, liver or kidney cancer.

A few counts support this clone. The chain joins TRBV28 to TRBJ1-1; 7 bases agree with TRBD1. The CDR3 contains 14 residues. Per the germline V gene, CDR1 is MDHEN and CDR2 is SYDVKM. The V gene end was trimmed by 7 bases and the J gene end by 5 bases; junction bases not matched to a gene: 10. Here the CDR3 DNA reads TGTGCCAGCATCGACAGGGACGGGTGGACTGAAGCTTTCTTT. It yields the protein CASIDRDGWTEAFF.

The chain employs TRBV5-1 and TRBJ2-1; the match to TRBD1 covers 10 bases. The CDR3 loop spans 16 amino acids. J gave up 5 bases and V 0 bases, and 5 bases lay outside the gene matches. The germline V gene encodes CDR1 SGHRS and CDR2 YFSETQ. The CDR3 DNA sequence: TGCGCCAGCAGCTTGGTGACAGGGGGCGCGCACAATGAGCAGTTCTTC. Translation: CASSLVTGGAHNEQFF.

This clone was recorded once. The CDR3 DNA reads TGTGCCAGCAGTGACAGAAGTAGGTTGCGGGAAGCGATCGACGAGCAGTACTTC. Protein sequence: CASSDRSRLREAIDEQYF. The genes are TRBV6-4 and TRBJ2-7; possible D gene TRBD2, 6 bases. Germline V gene data show CDR1 as MRHNA and CDR2 as SNTAGT. The length of the CDR3 is 18 residues. V lost 2 bases and J 5 bases, leaving 25 bases between the germline ends.

The CDR3 loop is CASRGWGGTGELFF. In nucleotides, the CDR3 is TGTGCCAGTAGGGGGTGGGGTGGCACCGGGGAGCTGTTTTTT. The rearrangement joins TRBV19 to TRBJ2-2; D remains unclear. Germline V CDR1 and CDR2: LNHDA, SQIVND (reference sequence). The length of the CDR3 is 14 residues. The ends were cut back, 6 bases at V and 4 bases at J, with 12 bases in the middle.

This clone appeared a few times. J is TRBJ1-5 and V is TRBV6-5, with TRBD1 as a possible D gene (5 bases). Germline assignment: CDR1 MNHEY and CDR2 SVGAGI. Trimming took off 2 bases at V and 9 bases at J, with 11 bases between the two ends. The CDR3 loop spans 13 amino acids. The CDR3 reads CASSYDWGSPQHF. The CDR3, as DNA: TGTGCCAGCAGTTACGATTGGGGCTCGCCCCAGCATTTT.

By sample fraction, this clone is medium-sized. The rearrangement joins TRBV7-9 to TRBJ1-2, with no clear D. The CDR3 contains 14 residues. The germline V gene has CDR1 SEHNR and CDR2 FQNEAQ (reference sequence). With 4 bases removed from V and 4 bases from J, the gap between germline ends came to 13 bases. The CDR3 loop reads CASSSADWCYGYTF. The CDR3, as DNA: TGTGCCAGCAGCTCGGCAGACTGGTGCTATGGCTACACCTTC.

V is TRBV30 and J is TRBJ1-2; D perhaps matches TRBD1 (6 bases). The CDR3 length is 15 residues. The V end lost 5 bases, the J end lost 2 bases, and 18 bases lay between the germline ends. CDR1 is GTSNPN and CDR2 is SVGIG in the germline V gene (reference sequence). The CDR3 sequence: CAWASEWGPNYGYTF. The CDR3 DNA follows: TGTGCCTGGGCATCAGAGTGGGGGCCGAACTATGGCTACACCTTC.

As to this clone: The same CDR3 is also encoded by other DNA sequences in this sample. CDR3 bases: TGTGCCAGCAGCAAGGGGGGGCCGTATGGCTACACCTTC. Its translation is CASSKGGPYGYTF. The chain links TRBV11-2 to TRBJ1-2; D possibly corresponds to TRBD1 (6 bases). The germline V and J ends were trimmed by 5 bases and 5 bases, with 12 bases remaining between them. Germline-derived CDR1 and CDR2 are SGHAT and FQNNGV. This CDR3 region has 13 residues.

The V call is TRBV19, the J call TRBJ2-7; the D gene is possibly TRBD2 (5 bases). CDR3 length: 16 amino acids. CDR1 LNHDA and CDR2 SQIVND come from the germline V gene (reference sequence). V lost 1 base, J lost 0 bases, and 13 bases lay in between. The CDR3, as DNA: TGTGCCAGTAGTATAGCCTCCGGCAGCGGCTCCTACGAGCAGTACTTC. Translation gives CASSIASGSGSYEQYF. The whole variable domain, filled in from reference TRBV19 and TRBJ2-7, reads DGGITQSPKYLFRKEGQNVTLSCEQNLNHDAMYWYRQDPGQGLRLIYYSQIVNDFQKGDIAEGYSVSREKKESFPLTVTSAQKNPTAFYLCASSIASGSGSYEQYFGPGTRLTVT.

The chain recombines TRBV11-2 with TRBJ2-6; 10 positions match TRBD1. V shed 3 bases, J shed 2 bases, and the junction held 1 base outside the gene matches. This CDR3 contains 16 residues. Germline CDR1 and CDR2: SGHAT and FQNNGV. CDR3 nucleotide sequence: TGTGCCAGCAGCTTCGGGACAGGGGCTGGGGCCAACGTCCTGACTTTC. It encodes CASSFGTGAGANVLTF.

The V and J genes are TRBV2 and TRBJ1-5; weak D call: TRBD1 (5 bases). Per germline, CDR1 SNHLY and CDR2 FYNNEI. The CDR3 loop spans 17 amino acids. Trimming shortened V by 3 bases and J by 5 bases, and 20 bases separated the two germline ends. Here the CDR3 reads CASSELRVMGVYQPQHF. The DNA for the CDR3 is TGTGCCAGCAGTGAGTTGAGGGTGATGGGGGTTTATCAGCCCCAGCATTTT.

The CDR3 here is CASQRNTGELFF. In DNA form, the CDR3 reads TGCGCCAGCCAGAGAAACACCGGGGAGCTGTTTTTT. The V and J genes are TRBV10-2 and TRBJ2-2, with no clear D. Germline loops: CDR1 WSHSY, CDR2 SAAADI. Trimming removed 8 bases from V and 2 bases from J, with 6 bases in between. This CDR3 is 12 amino acids long.

The chain joins TRBV18 to TRBJ2-3, with TRBD2 matching over 8 bases. This CDR3 comprises 17 residues. Germline V gene data show CDR1 as KGHSH and CDR2 as LQKENI. The V and J ends lost 3 bases and 2 bases, in that order; junction bases with no gene match: 10. The chain's CDR3 is CASSPGFSGDYTDTQYF. CDR3 bases: TGTGCCAGCTCACCCGGGTTTAGCGGGGACTACACAGATACGCAGTATTTT. Supplemented by reference TRBV18 and TRBJ2-3, the full variable domain reads NAGVMQNPRHLVRRRGQEARLRCSPMKGHSHVYWYRQLPEEGLKFMVYLQKENIIDESGMPKERFSAEFPKEGPSILRIQQVVRGDSAAYFCASSPGFSGDYTDTQYFGPGTRLTVL.

The chain couples TRBV28 to TRBJ2-7; weak D call: TRBD1 (5 bases). Germline V gene lookup returns CDR1 MDHEN and CDR2 SYDVKM. V was pared by 1 base and J by 3 bases, with 10 bases between. This CDR3 comprises 14 residues. This CDR3 is CASSLYDSFYEQYF. CDR3 nucleotides: TGTGCCAGCAGTTTATACGACAGCTTCTACGAGCAGTACTTC.

The chain links TRBV7-9 to TRBJ1-1; D possibly corresponds to TRBD1 (6 bases). CDR1 is SEHNR, CDR2 FQNEAQ, per germline (reference sequence). The CDR3 length is 17 residues. The V gene lost 1 base and the J gene lost 5 bases, with 20 bases spanning the gap. The CDR3: CASSLGFWGQEGTEAFF. CDR3 DNA sequence: TGTGCCAGCAGCTTAGGTTTCTGGGGGCAAGAGGGGACTGAAGCTTTCTTT.

This chain uses TRBV15 with TRBJ2-2; TRBD1 is a possible D gene (5 bases). This CDR3 comprises 13 residues. Trimming shortened V by 2 bases and J by 5 bases, and 6 bases separated the two germline ends. CDR1 and CDR2 (germline): LNHNV, YYDKDF (reference sequence). CDR3 in amino acids: CATSRSGTGELFF. CDR3 in DNA: TGTGCCACCAGCAGATCAGGGACCGGGGAGCTGTTTTTT.

This CDR3 reads CSVDGRGLWGYTF. CDR3 coding DNA: TGCAGCGTTGACGGCAGGGGGCTCTGGGGCTACACCTTC. This chain joins TRBV29-1 and TRBJ1-2; 8 nucleotides align to TRBD1. There are 13 residues in the CDR3. CDR1 is SQVTM, CDR2 ANQGSEA, per germline. Losses at the gene ends were 3 bases for V and 8 bases for J; bases not matched to a gene: 8.

V usage is TRBV5-1 and J usage is TRBJ2-1; perhaps TRBD2 as D (6 bases). Per the germline V gene, CDR1 is SGHRS and CDR2 is YFSETQ. The CDR3 extends over 15 amino acids. The germline V and J ends were trimmed by 1 base and 3 bases, with 11 bases remaining between them. CDR3 residues: CASSLLGGLYNEQFF. DNA for the CDR3: TGCGCCAGCAGCTTGTTGGGGGGTCTCTACAATGAGCAGTTCTTC.

This rearrangement joins TRBV2 to TRBJ2-3, with D perhaps assigned TRBD1 or TRBD2 (5 bases each). Looked up from germline, CDR1 is SNHLY and CDR2 is FYNNEI. The CDR3 contains 15 residues. The V end lost 4 bases, the J end lost 5 bases, and 16 bases lay between the germline ends. CDR3 DNA: TGTGCCAGCAGTGGTGGGGGAGAGGGCAAAGATACGCAGTATTTT. Translation: CASSGGGEGKDTQYF. Combining the CDR3 with reference TRBV2 and TRBJ2-3 gives the whole variable domain EPEVTQTPSHQVTQMGQEVILRCVPISNHLYFYWYRQILGQKVEFLVSFYNNEISEKSEIFDDQFSVERPDGSNFTLKIRSTKLEDSAMYFCASSGGGEGKDTQYFGPGTRLTVL.

The genes are TRBV4-1 and TRBJ2-2; 9 bases match TRBD1. Germline V gives CDR1 MGHRA, CDR2 YSYEKL. The CDR3 is 15 amino acids. V was pared by 3 bases and J by 1 base, with 0 bases of the junction left unmatched. CDR3 region: CASSQGQGNTGELFF. CDR3 nucleotide sequence: TGCGCCAGCAGCCAGGGACAGGGGAACACCGGGGAGCTGTTTTTT.

V and J are TRBV27 and TRBJ1-5; weak D call: TRBD1 (5 bases). V lost 6 bases, J lost 5 bases, and 14 bases lay in between. This CDR3 contains 14 residues. Germline loops: CDR1 MNHEY, CDR2 SMNVEV (reference sequence). CDR3: CASRLGVSHQPQHF. The CDR3 nucleotides are TGTGCCAGCAGGTTAGGGGTAAGCCATCAGCCCCAGCATTTT.

This chain links TRBV19 with TRBJ2-7; D is uncertain. The CDR3 contains 11 residues. V was cut by 1 base and J by 5 bases, with 3 bases left in between. Germline CDR1 and CDR2: LNHDA and SQIVND (reference sequence). DNA for the CDR3: TGTGCCAGTAGTATAGCTGACGAGCAGTACTTC. This codes for CASSIADEQYF.

The rearrangement uses TRBV27 and TRBJ1-5, with D hard to call. Trimming stripped 2 bases from V and 2 bases from J, with 10 bases between. The V gene's germline CDR1 is MNHEY and CDR2 SMNVEV (reference sequence). The CDR3 sequence is 15 residues long. CDR3 bases: TGTGCCAGCAGTTTAGTTTGGGGTGGCAATCAGCCCCAGCATTTT. This codes for CASSLVWGGNQPQHF.

The chain uses TRBV7-9 and TRBJ2-2; D uncertain. CDR3 length: 13 residues. With 4 bases removed from V and 5 bases from J, the gap between germline ends came to 8 bases. Germline CDR1 and CDR2: SEHNR and FQNEAQ (reference sequence). The CDR3 loop reads CASSSLATGELFF. The CDR3 DNA reads TGTGCCAGCAGCTCCCTCGCAACCGGGGAGCTGTTTTTT.

The rearrangement uses TRBV7-9 and TRBJ2-7; a possible D gene is TRBD1 (6 bases). Trimming cost V 5 bases and J 2 bases, with 13 bases left between them. The CDR3 consists of 14 residues. Germline V lookup: CDR1 SEHNR, CDR2 FQNEAQ (reference sequence). CDR3 residues: CASSPDRLTYEQYF. For the CDR3, the DNA is TGTGCCAGCAGCCCCGACAGGTTAACCTACGAGCAGTACTTC.

This clone was observed a single time. The chain is built from TRBV13 and TRBJ2-7; tentative D call: TRBD1 (5 bases). The V and J ends lost 5 bases and 0 bases respectively, with 8 bases between them. The CDR3 is 13 amino acids. The germline gives CDR1 PRHDT, CDR2 FYEKMQ (reference sequence). The CDR3 bases are TGTGCCAGCAGCGACGACAGCTCCTACGAGCAGTACTTC. It yields the protein CASSDDSSYEQYF.

The rearrangement joins TRBV6-4 to TRBJ2-2, with D possibly TRBD2 on 5 matching bases. The CDR3 runs to 15 residues. V lost 1 base to trimming and J lost 5 bases, with 11 bases between them. Germline values: CDR1 MRHNA, CDR2 SNTAGT. CDR3 in amino acids: CASSDWGVWTGELFF. The CDR3 DNA sequence: TGTGCCAGCAGTGACTGGGGAGTTTGGACCGGGGAGCTGTTTTTT.

The rearrangement uses TRBV5-4 and TRBJ2-5, with D tentatively TRBD2 (6 bases). V lost 4 bases, J lost 3 bases, and 13 bases lay in between. This CDR3 comprises 14 residues. The germline V gene encodes CDR1 SGHNT and CDR2 YYREEE (reference sequence). The CDR3 is CASSTPGEEETQYF. CDR3 sequence (DNA): TGTGCCAGCAGCACCCCGGGGGAAGAAGAGACCCAGTACTTC.

The chain has TRBV4-1 and TRBJ2-7; 9 bases agree with TRBD2. The CDR3 consists of 16 residues. V gave up 0 bases and J gave up 6 bases; unmatched junction bases: 9. Germline assignment: CDR1 MGHRA and CDR2 YSYEKL. CDR3 DNA: TGCGCCAGCAGCCAAGATACAGGCGGGGGGGCTGGCGAGCAGTACTTC. Translating gives CASSQDTGGGAGEQYF.

The rearrangement joins TRBV27 to TRBJ1-1; no clear D gene. The V gene lost 8 bases and the J gene lost 4 bases, with 11 bases spanning the gap. The germline V gene encodes CDR1 MNHEY and CDR2 SMNVEV (reference sequence). The CDR3 is made up of 12 amino acids. The CDR3 coding sequence is TGTGCCAGCGGCACCTTTGGCACTGAAGCTTTCTTT. Residues: CASGTFGTEAFF.